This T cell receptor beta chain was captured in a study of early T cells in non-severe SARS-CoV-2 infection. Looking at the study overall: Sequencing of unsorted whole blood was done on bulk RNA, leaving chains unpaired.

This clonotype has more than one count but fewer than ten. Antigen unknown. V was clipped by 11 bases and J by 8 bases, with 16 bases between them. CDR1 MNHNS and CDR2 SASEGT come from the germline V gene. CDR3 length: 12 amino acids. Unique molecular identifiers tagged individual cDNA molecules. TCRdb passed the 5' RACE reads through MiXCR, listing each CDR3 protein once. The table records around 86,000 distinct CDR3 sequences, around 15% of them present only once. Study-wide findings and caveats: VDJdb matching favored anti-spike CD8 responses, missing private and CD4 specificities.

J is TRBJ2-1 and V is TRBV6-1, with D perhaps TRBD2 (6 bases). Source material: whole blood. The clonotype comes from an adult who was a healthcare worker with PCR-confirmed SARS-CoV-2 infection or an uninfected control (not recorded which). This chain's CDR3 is CAARGRIDEQFF. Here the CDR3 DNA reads TGTGCCGCCCGTGGGAGGATCGATGAGCAGTTCTTC.